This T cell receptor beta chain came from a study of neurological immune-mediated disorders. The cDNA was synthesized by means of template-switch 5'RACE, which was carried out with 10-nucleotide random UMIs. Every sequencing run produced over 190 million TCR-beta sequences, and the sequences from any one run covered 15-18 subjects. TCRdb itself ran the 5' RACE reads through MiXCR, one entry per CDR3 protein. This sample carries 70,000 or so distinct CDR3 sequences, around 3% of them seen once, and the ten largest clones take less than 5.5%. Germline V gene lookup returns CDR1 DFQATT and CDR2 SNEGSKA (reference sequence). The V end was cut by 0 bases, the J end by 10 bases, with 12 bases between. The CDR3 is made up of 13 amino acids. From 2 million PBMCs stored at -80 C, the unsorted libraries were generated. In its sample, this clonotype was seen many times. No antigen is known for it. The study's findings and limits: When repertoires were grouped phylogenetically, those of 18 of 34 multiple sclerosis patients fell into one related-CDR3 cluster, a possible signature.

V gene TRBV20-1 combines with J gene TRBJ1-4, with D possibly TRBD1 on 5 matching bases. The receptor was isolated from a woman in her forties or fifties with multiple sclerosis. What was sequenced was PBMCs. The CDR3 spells CSARDWGEGKLFF. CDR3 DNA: TGCAGTGCTAGAGATTGGGGGGAAGGAAAACTGTTTTTT.